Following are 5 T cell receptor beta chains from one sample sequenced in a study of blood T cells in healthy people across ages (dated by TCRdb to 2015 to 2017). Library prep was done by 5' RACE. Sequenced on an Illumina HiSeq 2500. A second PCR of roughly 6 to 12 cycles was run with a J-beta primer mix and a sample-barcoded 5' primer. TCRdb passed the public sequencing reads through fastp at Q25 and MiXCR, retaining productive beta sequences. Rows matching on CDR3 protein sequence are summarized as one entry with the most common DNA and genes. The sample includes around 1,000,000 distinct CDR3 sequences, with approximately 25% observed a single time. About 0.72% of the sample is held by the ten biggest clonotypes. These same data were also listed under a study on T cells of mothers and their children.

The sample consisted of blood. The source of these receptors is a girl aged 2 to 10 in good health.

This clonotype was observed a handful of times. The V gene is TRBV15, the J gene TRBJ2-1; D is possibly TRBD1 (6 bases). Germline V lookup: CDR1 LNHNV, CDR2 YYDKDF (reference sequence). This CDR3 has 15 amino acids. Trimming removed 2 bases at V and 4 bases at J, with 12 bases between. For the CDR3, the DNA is TGTGCCACCAGCAGACCATGGACAGTTTACAATGAGCAGTTCTTC. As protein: CATSRPWTVYNEQFF.

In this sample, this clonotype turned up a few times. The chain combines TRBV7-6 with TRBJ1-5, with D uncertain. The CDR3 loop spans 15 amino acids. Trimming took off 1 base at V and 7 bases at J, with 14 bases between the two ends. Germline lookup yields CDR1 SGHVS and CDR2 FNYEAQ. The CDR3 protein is CASSLGRGVRQPQHF. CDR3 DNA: TGTGCCAGCAGCTTAGGTCGGGGAGTGAGGCAGCCCCAGCATTTT.

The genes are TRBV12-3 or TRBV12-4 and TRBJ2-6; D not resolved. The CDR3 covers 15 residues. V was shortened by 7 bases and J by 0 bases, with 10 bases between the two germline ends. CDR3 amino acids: CASNPPSSGANVLTF. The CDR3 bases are TGTGCCAGCAACCCGCCATCCTCTGGGGCCAACGTCCTGACTTTC.

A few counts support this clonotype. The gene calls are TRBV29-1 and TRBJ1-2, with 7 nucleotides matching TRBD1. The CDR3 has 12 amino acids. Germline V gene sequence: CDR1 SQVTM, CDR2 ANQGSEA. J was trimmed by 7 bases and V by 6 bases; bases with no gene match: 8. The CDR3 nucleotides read TGCAGCGTCCGACAGGGTTCGGGTGGCTACACCTTC. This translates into CSVRQGSGGYTF.

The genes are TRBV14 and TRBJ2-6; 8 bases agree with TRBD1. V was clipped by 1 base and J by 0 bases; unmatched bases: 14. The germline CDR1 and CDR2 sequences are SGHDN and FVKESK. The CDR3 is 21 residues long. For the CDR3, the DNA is TGTGCCAGCAGCCAAGTTAAGTTTGGGGGACAGGCGTACTCTGGGGCCAACGTCCTGACTTTC. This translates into CASSQVKFGGQAYSGANVLTF.